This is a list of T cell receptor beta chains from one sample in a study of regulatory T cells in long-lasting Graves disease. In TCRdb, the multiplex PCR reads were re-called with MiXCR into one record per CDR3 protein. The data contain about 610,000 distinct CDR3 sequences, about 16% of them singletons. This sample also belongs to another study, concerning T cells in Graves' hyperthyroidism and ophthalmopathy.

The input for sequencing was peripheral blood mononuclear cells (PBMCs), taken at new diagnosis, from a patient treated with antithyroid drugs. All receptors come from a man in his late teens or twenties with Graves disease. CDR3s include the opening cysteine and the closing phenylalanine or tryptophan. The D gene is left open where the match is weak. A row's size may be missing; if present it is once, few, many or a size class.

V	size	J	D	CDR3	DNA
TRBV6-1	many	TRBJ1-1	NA	CASTQGRGDTEAFF	TGTGCCAGCACCCAGGGGAGGGGAGATACTGAAGCTTTCTTT
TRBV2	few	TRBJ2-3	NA	CASRGSRWDTQYF	TGTGCCAGCAGGGGCTCACGGTGGGATACGCAGTATTTT
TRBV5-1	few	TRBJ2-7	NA	CASSRGDGYRSSYEQYF	TGCGCCTCCTCCCGAGGGGACGGATACAGAAGCTCCTACGAGCAGTACTTC
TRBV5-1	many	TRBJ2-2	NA	CASSQGGMNTGELFF	TGCGCCAGCAGCCAGGGGGGGATGAACACCGGGGAGCTGTTTTTT
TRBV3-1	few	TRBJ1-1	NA	CASSQGPDTEAFF	TGTGCCAGCAGCCAAGGCCCGGATACTGAAGCTTTCTTT
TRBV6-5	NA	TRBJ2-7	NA	CASSYQLAGNYEQYF	TGTGCCAGCAGTTACCAATTGGCAGGGAACTACGAGCAGTACTTC
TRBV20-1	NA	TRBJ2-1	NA	CSAPGLAVHYNEQFF	TGCAGTGCCCCAGGTCTAGCCGTCCATTACAATGAGCAGTTCTTC
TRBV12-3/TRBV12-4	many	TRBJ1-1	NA	CASSSTGADLNRAFF	TGTGCCAGCAGTAGCACCGGGGCCGACCTGAACAGAGCTTTCTTT
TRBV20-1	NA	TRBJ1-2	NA	CSALEVWGADAGYTF	TGCAGTGCTCTTGAAGTATGGGGGGCGGATGCTGGCTACACCTTC
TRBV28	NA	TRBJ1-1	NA	CASSPLAQGTEAFF	TGTGCCAGCAGTCCCCTCGCCCAGGGGACTGAAGCTTTCTTT
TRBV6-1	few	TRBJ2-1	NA	CASSPDHNEQFF	TGTGCCAGCAGCCCCGACCACAATGAGCAGTTCTTC
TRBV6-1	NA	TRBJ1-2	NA	CASSPRFGGYTF	TGTGCCAGCAGTCCAAGGTTCGGTGGCTACACCTTC
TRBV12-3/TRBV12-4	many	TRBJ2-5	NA	CASSPRGPVGETQYF	TGTGCCAGCAGTCCCCGCGGCCCCGTTGGGGAGACCCAGTACTTC
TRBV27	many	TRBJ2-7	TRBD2	CASSLSRTSGTYEQYF	TGTGCCAGCAGTCTTAGCCGGACTAGCGGAACCTACGAGCAGTACTTC
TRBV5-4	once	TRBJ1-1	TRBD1	CASSPDRTGGILRAFF	TGTGCCAGCAGCCCAGACCGAACAGGGGGCATATTAAGAGCTTTCTTT
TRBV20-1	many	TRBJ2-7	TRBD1	CSARGTGIFEQYF	TGCAGTGCTAGGGGGACAGGGATTTTCGAGCAGTACTTC
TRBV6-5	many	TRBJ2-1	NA	CASSYSRANYNEQFF	TGTGCCAGCAGTTACTCGAGGGCGAACTACAATGAGCAGTTCTTC
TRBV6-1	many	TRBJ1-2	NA	CASSSDSLANYGYTF	TGTGCCAGCAGCTCCGACAGCTTAGCTAACTATGGCTACACCTTC
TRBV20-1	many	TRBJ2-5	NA	CSDRETQYF	TGCAGTGACAGGGAGACCCAGTACTTC
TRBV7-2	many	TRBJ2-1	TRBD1	CASSRPTGINEQFF	TGTGCCAGCAGCCGCCCGACAGGGATCAATGAGCAGTTCTTC
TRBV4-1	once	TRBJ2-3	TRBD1	CASSLVGQGRREYF	TGCGCCAGCAGCCTCGTAGGACAGGGCCGAAGGGAGTATTTT
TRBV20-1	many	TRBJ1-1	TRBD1	CSALRTGTNTEAFF	TGCAGTGCTCTACGGACAGGAACGAACACTGAAGCTTTCTTT
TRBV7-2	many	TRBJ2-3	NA	CASSPNGLSTDTQYF	TGTGCCAGCAGCCCGAACGGCCTTAGCACAGATACGCAGTATTTT
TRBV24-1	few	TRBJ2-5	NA	CATSDTGLQETQYF	TGTGCCACCAGTGATACAGGGCTACAAGAGACCCAGTACTTC
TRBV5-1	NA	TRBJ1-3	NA	CASSSQGTGNTIYF	TGCGCCAGCAGCTCCCAGGGGACTGGAAACACCATATATTTT
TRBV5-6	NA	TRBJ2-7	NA	CASSLALPSWDTHEQYF	TGTGCCAGCAGCTTGGCCCTTCCCTCCTGGGACACCCACGAGCAGTACTTC
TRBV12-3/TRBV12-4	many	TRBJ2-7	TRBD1	CASRRGQSSYEQYF	TGTGCCAGCAGGAGGGGACAGAGCTCCTACGAGCAGTACTTC
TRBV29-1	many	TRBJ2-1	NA	CSSWRGDEQFF	TGCAGCTCCTGGCGAGGGGATGAGCAGTTCTTC
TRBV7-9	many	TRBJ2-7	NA	CASRASTLDEQYF	TGTGCCAGCAGAGCGTCGACTCTCGACGAGCAGTACTTC
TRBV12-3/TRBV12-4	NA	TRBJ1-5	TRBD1	CASSSTGGRGQPQHF	TGTGCCAGCAGTTCGACAGGGGGTAGAGGTCAGCCCCAGCATTTT
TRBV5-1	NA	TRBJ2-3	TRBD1	CASSAGQDTDTQYF	TGCGCCAGCAGCGCGGGACAGGACACAGATACGCAGTATTTT
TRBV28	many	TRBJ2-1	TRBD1	CASSPGTGHNEQFF	TGTGCCAGCAGTCCCGGGACAGGACACAATGAGCAGTTCTTC
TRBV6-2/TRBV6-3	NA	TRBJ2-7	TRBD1	CASSYGTGEQYF	TGTGCCAGCAGTTACGGGACAGGCGAGCAGTACTTC
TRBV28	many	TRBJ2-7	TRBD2	CASSWGTSGRKEQYF	TGTGCCAGCAGCTGGGGGACTAGCGGGAGAAAGGAGCAGTACTTC
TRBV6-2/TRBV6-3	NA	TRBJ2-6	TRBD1	CASRRDRGESGANVLAF	TGTGCCAGCAGGCGGGACAGGGGAGAGTCTGGGGCCAACGTCCTGGCTTTC
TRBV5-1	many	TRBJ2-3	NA	CASSFLLGGDRDTQYF	TGCGCCAGCAGCTTTCTCCTAGGAGGGGATCGAGATACGCAGTATTTT
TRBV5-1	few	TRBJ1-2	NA	CASSLDSFNYGYTF	TGCGCCAGCAGCCTTGACAGCTTTAACTATGGCTACACCTTC
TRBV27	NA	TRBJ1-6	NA	CASSLGGKGSPLHF	TGTGCCAGCAGTTTAGGGGGCAAGGGTTCACCCCTCCACTTT
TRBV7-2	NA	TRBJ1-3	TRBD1	CASSLESTGGQNTIYF	TGTGCCAGCAGCTTAGAATCGACAGGGGGTCAAAACACCATATATTTT
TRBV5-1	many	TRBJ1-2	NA	CASSNEGVYGYTF	TGCGCCAGCAGCAACGAGGGGGTCTATGGCTACACCTTC
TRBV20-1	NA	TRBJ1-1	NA	CSARRDPNTEAFF	TGCAGTGCTAGACGGGACCCGAACACTGAAGCTTTCTTT
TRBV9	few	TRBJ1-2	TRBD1	CASSVRTGGDYGYTF	TGTGCCAGCAGCGTCAGGACAGGGGGAGACTATGGCTACACCTTC